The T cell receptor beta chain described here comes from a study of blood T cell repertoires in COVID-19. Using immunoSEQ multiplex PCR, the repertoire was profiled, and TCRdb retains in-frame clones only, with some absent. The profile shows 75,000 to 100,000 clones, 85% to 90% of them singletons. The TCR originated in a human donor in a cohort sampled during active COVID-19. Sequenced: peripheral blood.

CDR3 in DNA: TGTGCCAGCAGTCTAATGACAGTTTTTAATTCACCCCTCCACTTT. Protein product: CASSLMTVFNSPLHF. The chain recombines TRBV2 with TRBJ1-6; D is possibly TRBD1 (5 bases). Trimming cost V 5 bases and J 6 bases, with 14 bases left between them. This CDR3 spans 15 amino acids. Germline V lookup: CDR1 SNHLY, CDR2 FYNNEI. The whole variable domain, filled in from reference TRBV2 and TRBJ1-6, reads EPEVTQTPSHQVTQMGQEVILRCVPISNHLYFYWYRQILGQKVEFLVSFYNNEISEKSEIFDDQFSVERPDGSNFTLKIRSTKLEDSAMYFCASSLMTVFNSPLHFGNGTRLTVT.